This TCR beta chain was recovered during a study of CD8+ T cells in alopecia areata. Treatment indicated: oral pan-JAK inhibitor, 5-10 mg twice daily. It was cDNA, reverse transcribed from extracted RNA, that served as the sequencing template. TCRdb's copy holds only in-frame clones and misses some; the assay was immunoSEQ multiplex PCR. The sample holds more than 150,000 clones, 51% seen once. This CDR3 is 16 amino acids long. V lost 1 base and J 6 bases, leaving 19 bases between the germline ends. The germline V gene has CDR1 SQVTM and CDR2 ANQGSEA. The source material was CD8+ T cells sorted from blood, sampled around week 52, from a patient treated with tofacitinib. This TCR came from a human donor with alopecia areata. The genes are TRBV29-1 and TRBJ2-1, with D perhaps given as TRBD1 or TRBD2 (5 bases each). For the CDR3, the DNA is TGCAGCGTTGAAGGAACAGAGGGGATCTTTTCCAATGAGCAGTTCTTC. Translation gives CSVEGTEGIFSNEQFF.